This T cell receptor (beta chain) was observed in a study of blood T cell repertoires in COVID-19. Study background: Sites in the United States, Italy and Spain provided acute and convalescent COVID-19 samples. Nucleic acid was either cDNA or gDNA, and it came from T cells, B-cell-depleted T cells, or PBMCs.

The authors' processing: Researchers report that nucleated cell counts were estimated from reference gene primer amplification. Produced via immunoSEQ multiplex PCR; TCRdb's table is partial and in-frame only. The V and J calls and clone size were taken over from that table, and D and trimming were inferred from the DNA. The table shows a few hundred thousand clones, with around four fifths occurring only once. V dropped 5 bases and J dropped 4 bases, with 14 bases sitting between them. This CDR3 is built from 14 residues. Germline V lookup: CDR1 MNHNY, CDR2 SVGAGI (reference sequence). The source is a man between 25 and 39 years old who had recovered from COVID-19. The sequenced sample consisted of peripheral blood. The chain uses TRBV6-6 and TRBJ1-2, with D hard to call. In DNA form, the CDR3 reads TGTGCCAGCAGTGCCCGGGGTCCGGGCTATGGCTACACCTTC. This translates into CASSARGPGYGYTF.